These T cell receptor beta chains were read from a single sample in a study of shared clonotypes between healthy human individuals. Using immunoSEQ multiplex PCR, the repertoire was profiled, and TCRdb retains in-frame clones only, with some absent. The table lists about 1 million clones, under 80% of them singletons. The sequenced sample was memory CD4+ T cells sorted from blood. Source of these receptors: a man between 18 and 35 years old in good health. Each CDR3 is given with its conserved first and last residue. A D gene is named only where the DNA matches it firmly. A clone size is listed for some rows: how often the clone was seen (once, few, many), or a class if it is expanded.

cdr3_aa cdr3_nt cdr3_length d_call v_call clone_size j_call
CAISESGTPYEQYF TGTGCCATCAGTGAATCCGGGACGCCCTACGAGCAGTACTTC 14 NA TRBV10-3 NA TRBJ2-7
CSVSAVADTQYF TGCAGCGTCTCGGCAGTCGCAGATACGCAGTATTTT 12 NA TRBV29-1 NA TRBJ2-3
CASSPPAGAYEQYF TGTGCCAGCTCACCACCGGCCGGAGCCTACGAGCAGTACTTC 14 NA TRBV18 NA TRBJ2-7
CASSLLDRGGGYTF TGTGCCAGCAGTTTACTCGACAGGGGCGGTGGCTACACCTTC 14 TRBD1 TRBV28 NA TRBJ1-2
CASSFSGTKETQYF TGTGCCAGCAGTTTTTCCGGGACAAAAGAGACCCAGTACTTC 14 NA TRBV6-1 NA TRBJ2-5
CAISDSDSLYNEQFF TGTGCCATCAGTGACTCGGACAGCCTTTACAATGAGCAGTTCTTC 15 NA TRBV10-3 NA TRBJ2-1
CASSADRTAPGGYTF TGTGCCAGCAGTGCGGACCGGACGGCCCCCGGTGGCTACACCTTC 15 NA TRBV6-4 NA TRBJ1-2
CASSSGLPLVNEQFF TGTGCCAGCAGCTCGGGACTTCCTCTGGTTAATGAGCAGTTCTTC 15 NA TRBV7-9 NA TRBJ2-1
CATKGTDKNYGYTF TGTGCCACCAAGGGGACAGACAAGAACTATGGCTACACCTTC 14 TRBD1 TRBV10-3 NA TRBJ1-2
CASSEARAVQETQYF TGTGCCAGCAGTGAAGCGCGGGCAGTCCAAGAGACCCAGTACTTC 15 NA TRBV2 NA TRBJ2-5
CASSPLGLAGGPPDTQYF TGTGCCAGCTCACCACTTGGACTAGCGGGGGGGCCCCCAGATACGCAGTATTTT 18 TRBD2 TRBV18 NA TRBJ2-3
CASSSPTPSTDTQYF TGTGCCAGCAGCTCTCCGACCCCATCCACAGATACGCAGTATTTT 15 NA TRBV7-9 once TRBJ2-3
CASNPQGYEQYF TGTGCCAGCAACCCACAGGGCTACGAGCAGTACTTC 12 NA TRBV2 many TRBJ2-7
CAWSVPGTGASPLHF TGTGCCTGGAGTGTACCCGGGACAGGGGCATCACCCCTCCACTTT 15 TRBD1 TRBV30 NA TRBJ1-6
CASSLEGGRTEAFF TGTGCCAGCAGCTTGGAAGGGGGGCGCACTGAAGCTTTCTTT 14 NA TRBV5-6 many TRBJ1-1
CASSLERGGYTF TGCGCCAGCAGCTTGGAGAGGGGAGGCTACACCTTC 12 NA TRBV5-1 NA TRBJ1-2
CASSLDRSPPWGYTF TGCGCCAGCAGCCTTGACAGGAGCCCTCCCTGGGGCTACACCTTC 15 NA TRBV5-1 many TRBJ1-2
CASSFQGNSYEQYF TGTGCCAGCAGTTTTCAGGGGAACTCCTACGAGCAGTACTTC 14 NA TRBV28 NA TRBJ2-7
CASGPGQTYGYTF TGTGCCAGTGGGCCGGGACAGACCTATGGCTACACCTTC 13 TRBD1 TRBV19 few TRBJ1-2
CAISEATGELFF TGTGCCATCAGTGAGGCCACCGGGGAGCTGTTTTTT 12 NA TRBV10-3 NA TRBJ2-2
CASTDRAAQPQHF TGTGCCAGTACCGACAGGGCGGCTCAGCCCCAGCATTTT 13 TRBD1 TRBV19 NA TRBJ1-5
CASSSRAGGRYEQYF TGTGCCAGCAGCTCCCGAGCGGGAGGGAGGTACGAGCAGTACTTC 15 TRBD2 TRBV7-2 NA TRBJ2-7
CASSEAQREATQYF TGTGCCAGCAGTGAAGCGCAGCGGGAAGCTACGCAGTATTTT 14 TRBD2 TRBV6-1 NA TRBJ2-3
CASRATSVNTDTQYF TGTGCCAGCAGGGCTACTAGCGTCAACACAGATACGCAGTATTTT 15 TRBD2 TRBV25-1 NA TRBJ2-3